The 23 T cell receptor beta chains reported below all come from one sample, sequenced in a study of metastatic and nonmetastatic thyroid tumors. TCRdb re-clonotyped the PCR reads through MiXCR. The sample has about 6,800 clones, 3.3% seen once. All patients reached thyroid surgery having received no treatment beforehand. Sequencing was carried out using tumor tissue. These receptors were taken from a female donor with papillary thyroid cancer or a benign thyroid nodule (not recorded which). Some clones in this sample may be carry-over from other donors' samples.

This clone was detected many times. The chain joins TRBV11-2 to TRBJ2-3; D unclear. CDR3 length equals 13 residues. Germline V gene sequence: CDR1 SGHAT, CDR2 FQNNGV. The V end lost 5 bases, the J end lost 8 bases, and 14 bases lay between the germline ends. CDR3 nucleotides: TGTGCCAGCAGCCCTCACGGAAAGGGTACGCAGTATTTT. This sequence encodes CASSPHGKGTQYF.

This clone was seen at least ten times. This specimen includes other DNA sequences encoding the same CDR3. The chain has TRBV11-2 and TRBJ2-6, with 7 positions matching TRBD1. The CDR3 has 16 amino acids. Per the germline V gene, CDR1 is SGHAT and CDR2 is FQNNGV. Trimming cost V 5 bases and J 0 bases; bases outside gene matches: 4. CDR3 residues: CASSRDRSSGANVLTF. CDR3 nucleotides: TGTGCCAGCAGCAGGGACAGAAGCTCTGGGGCCAACGTCCTGACTTTC. Filled out from reference TRBV11-2 and TRBJ2-6, the complete variable domain reads EAGVAQSPRYKIIEKRQSVAFWCNPISGHATLYWYQQILGQGPKLLIQFQNNGVVDDSQLPKDRFSAERLKGVDSTLKIQPAKLEDSAVYLCASSRDRSSGANVLTFGAGSRLTVL.

In this sample, this clone turned up many times. The chain links TRBV18 to TRBJ1-1, with D possibly matching TRBD1 (6 bases). The CDR3 length is 15 residues. CDR1 is KGHSH and CDR2 is LQKENI in the germline V gene. V lost 4 bases and J 3 bases, leaving 15 bases between the germline ends. Written as DNA, the CDR3 is TGTGCCAGCTCACTAAACAGGGCCGCCGACACTGAAGCTTTCTTT. Translation gives CASSLNRAADTEAFF.

By share, this clone counts as medium-sized. The genes are TRBV6-2 or TRBV6-3 and TRBJ2-3, with D tentatively TRBD2 (5 bases). This CDR3 is 14 amino acids long. The V gene's germline CDR1 is MNHEY and CDR2 SVGEGT. V lost 3 bases and J 5 bases, leaving 12 bases between the germline ends. The CDR3 nucleotides read TGTGCCAGCAGTTATAGTACTAGTAGAGATACGCAGTATTTT. Translating gives CASSYSTSRDTQYF.

By share, this clone counts as medium-sized. This rearrangement joins TRBV11-1 to TRBJ2-1, with D perhaps TRBD2 (5 bases). The CDR3 extends over 14 amino acids. Germline CDR1 reads SGHAT; CDR2 reads FQDESV (reference sequence). V was cut by 5 bases and J by 7 bases, with 15 bases left in between. The CDR3 reads CASSPGLFGNEQFF. The CDR3 DNA follows: TGTGCCAGCAGCCCCGGACTGTTTGGGAATGAGCAGTTCTTC.

This clone was recorded many times. Other DNA sequences in the same sample also yield this CDR3. The gene calls are TRBV29-1 and TRBJ2-1; D remains ambiguous. V dropped 4 bases and J dropped 4 bases, with 8 bases sitting between them. The germline V gene has CDR1 SQVTM and CDR2 ANQGSEA. The CDR3 covers 12 residues. The CDR3 protein is CSVVPIYNEQFF. The CDR3, as DNA: TGCAGCGTTGTCCCGATATACAATGAGCAGTTCTTC.

This clone was seen repeatedly, ten times or more. It may be a read error: a sequence one base away is much more abundant. The chain uses TRBV20-1 and TRBJ2-6, with D uncertain. Germline lookup yields CDR1 DFQATT and CDR2 SNEGSKA (reference sequence). The germline V and J ends were trimmed by 0 bases and 0 bases, with 3 bases remaining between them. The CDR3 extends over 14 amino acids. CDR3 protein: CSARDGSGANVLTF. As DNA, the CDR3 is TGCAGTGCTAGAGATGGCTCTGGGGCCAACGTCCTGACTTTC.

Many counts were recorded for this clone. This rearrangement joins TRBV28 to TRBJ2-1, with D unclear. CDR1 is MDHEN and CDR2 is SYDVKM in the germline V gene. V lost 4 bases to trimming and J lost 7 bases, with 17 bases between them. CDR3 size: 15 residues. The chain's CDR3 is CASSSLVTFENEQFF. CDR3 DNA: TGTGCCAGCAGTTCTCTGGTGACATTTGAGAATGAGCAGTTCTTC.

This clone has a count of ten or more. The gene calls are TRBV30 and TRBJ1-5, with a tentative D call TRBD1 (6 bases). Germline V gene data show CDR1 as GTSNPN and CDR2 as SVGIG (reference sequence). CDR3 size: 18 residues. The V and J ends lost 2 bases and 6 bases respectively, with 26 bases between them. CDR3 region: CAWSSNRDRLPSSQPQHF. CDR3 sequence (DNA): TGTGCCTGGAGTAGCAATCGCGACAGGCTCCCTAGTTCTCAGCCCCAGCATTTT.

Concerning this clone: The junction shows a germline mismatch at one end, possibly a read error. The chain joins TRBV6-1 to TRBJ2-2; D is perhaps TRBD2 (5 bases). Germline V CDR1 and CDR2: MNHNS, SASEGT. The CDR3 is 14 residues long. DNA for the CDR3: TGTGCCAGCAGTACACTAGGCAACACTGGGGAGCTGTTTTTT. This encodes CASSTLGNTGELFF.

This clone was seen many times. This rearrangement joins TRBV9 to TRBJ2-5, with TRBD1 as a possible D gene (6 bases). The CDR3 covers 17 residues. V was cut by 3 bases and J by 5 bases, with 23 bases left in between. Germline V gene lookup returns CDR1 SGDLS and CDR2 YYNGEE. The CDR3 sequence: CASSARMDSLKGETQYF. The DNA for the CDR3 is TGTGCCAGCAGCGCGCGGATGGACAGCCTCAAAGGGGAGACCCAGTACTTC.

In its sample, this clone ranks as medium-sized. The J gene is TRBJ2-3, the V gene TRBV6-1; no clear D. Deletions cut 5 bases from V and 1 base from J, with 4 bases between. The germline gives CDR1 MNHNS, CDR2 SASEGT. This CDR3 comprises 12 residues. CDR3 protein: CASSTGTDTQYF. CDR3 bases: TGTGCCAGCAGTACAGGCACAGATACGCAGTATTTT.

A word on this clone: A single base separates this from a much larger clone, so it may be a read error. The chain is built from TRBV7-6 and TRBJ2-2; no reliable D call. The V and J ends lost 2 bases and 9 bases respectively, with 7 bases between them. Looked up from germline, CDR1 is SGHVS and CDR2 is FNYEAQ. The CDR3 covers 12 residues. The CDR3 DNA sequence: TGTGCCAGCAGCTTAATCGGCAGGGAGCTGTTTTTT. Protein: CASSLIGRELFF.

This clone was found many times. The V call is TRBV9, the J call TRBJ2-3, with a weak D call TRBD2 (6 bases). This CDR3 has 16 amino acids. Trimming left V 2 bases short and J 0 bases short, with 13 bases between. CDR1 is SGDLS, CDR2 YYNGEE, per germline. CDR3 sequence reads: CASSVHPGVSTDTQYF. CDR3 sequence (DNA): TGTGCCAGCAGCGTCCATCCGGGGGTTAGCACAGATACGCAGTATTTT.

This clone showed up many times. CDR3 protein: CASSPSMTAVNEKLFF. In nucleotides, the CDR3 is TGTGCCAGCAGTCCCTCAATGACAGCAGTTAATGAAAAACTGTTTTTT. This chain uses TRBV6-2 or TRBV6-3 with TRBJ1-4, with D perhaps TRBD1 (5 bases). V was pared by 5 bases and J by 4 bases, with 17 bases between. The CDR3 length is 16 residues. Germline lookup yields CDR1 MNHEY and CDR2 SVGEGT.

Many counts were recorded for this clone. This could be a read error, since a much larger clone is one nucleotide away. The chain joins TRBV27 to TRBJ1-2; 8 nucleotides match TRBD1. The CDR3 has 15 residues. Germline lookup yields CDR1 MNHEY and CDR2 SMNVEV (reference sequence). This CDR3 reads CVSRGFTGTGVGYTF. For the CDR3, the DNA is TGTGTCAGCAGAGGGTTTACCGGGACAGGCGTCGGCTACACCTTC.

This clone was counted many times. The V gene is TRBV5-4, the J gene TRBJ1-1, with TRBD1 as a possible D gene (6 bases). Germline V gene lookup returns CDR1 SGHNT and CDR2 YYREEE (reference sequence). Deletions cut 2 bases from V and 0 bases from J, with 14 bases between. The CDR3 contains 16 residues. The CDR3 region has the DNA TGTGCCAGCAGCTTATGGACACAGGGCTTGAACACTGAAGCTTTCTTT. Its protein product is CASSLWTQGLNTEAFF.

This clone came up many times. This CDR3 fails to terminate in the conserved phenylalanine or tryptophan, so it likely reflects a read error. In DNA form, the CDR3 reads TGCAGTGCTAGCGGGAGAATGTCCTACAATGAGCAGTTCGTC. It specifies CSASGRMSYNEQFV. The chain couples TRBV20-1 to TRBJ2-1, with a possible D match to TRBD2 (6 bases). This CDR3 comprises 14 residues. Trimming cost V 3 bases and J 1 base, with 10 bases left between them. Germline loops: CDR1 DFQATT, CDR2 SNEGSKA (reference sequence).

This clone was seen repeatedly, ten times or more. The chain has TRBV6-5 and TRBJ2-1; weak D call: TRBD2 (5 bases). Trimming took 2 bases from V and 15 from J, leaving 14 bases between them. The CDR3 loop spans 12 amino acids. The germline CDR1 and CDR2 sequences are MNHEY and SVGAGI. The CDR3 loop is CASSYSRGVTFF. The CDR3 coding sequence is TGTGCCAGCAGTTACAGTCGGGGAGTGACGTTCTTC.

By sample share, this clone is medium-sized. The chain has TRBV7-6 and TRBJ2-3, with 11 positions matching TRBD2. After removal of 6 bases from V and 0 bases from J, the junction contained 8 bases not matched to a gene. Germline V gene sequence: CDR1 SGHVS, CDR2 FNYEAQ. The CDR3 is 17 amino acids. CDR3 coding DNA: TGTGCCAGCAGTCCTCGAGGACTAGCGGGTAGCACAGATACGCAGTATTTT. This encodes CASSPRGLAGSTDTQYF.

This clone was recorded at least ten times. The V and J genes are TRBV3-1 and TRBJ2-1, with TRBD2 matching over 9 bases. V dropped 1 base and J dropped 15; count of bases not matched to a gene: 7. Per germline, CDR1 LGHDT and CDR2 YNNKEL (reference sequence). CDR3 size: 13 residues. The CDR3 nucleotides read TGTGCCAGCAGCCAAGGGGTAGCGGGAGTTTTGTTCTTC. As protein: CASSQGVAGVLFF.

This clone has ten or more counts. V gene TRBV5-1 combines with J gene TRBJ1-1, with D unresolved. The CDR3 covers 14 residues. CDR1 and CDR2 (germline): SGHRS, YFSETQ. The V end was cut by 3 bases, the J end by 8 bases, with 17 bases between. CDR3 bases: TGCGCCAGCAGCTCGGAAACAAGGGATACCGAAGCTTTCTTT. This translates into CASSSETRDTEAFF.

By share, this clone counts as medium-sized. The chain couples TRBV28 to TRBJ2-3; TRBD2 matches 11 bases. The CDR3 contains 19 residues. Germline-derived CDR1 and CDR2 are MDHEN and SYDVKM. V lost 4 bases to trimming and J lost 0 bases; unmatched junction nucleotides: 12. In DNA form, the CDR3 reads TGTGCCAGCAGTTCTATTGTCCTAGCGGGAGGCTCTAGCACAGATACGCAGTATTTT. The encoded protein is CASSSIVLAGGSSTDTQYF.